This T cell receptor (beta chain) appears in the sequencing data of a study of identical twins. Study outcomes and limitations: Twins showed weaker excess sharing in their beta out-of-frame sequences. Carriage of fewer insertions was seen in abundant cord blood beta clonotypes, whereas memory repertoires showed none. Models underpredicted monozygotic twin sharing of out-of-frame TCR alpha.

The V gene lost 4 bases and the J gene lost 4 bases, with 5 bases spanning the gap. Germline V gives CDR1 SNHLY, CDR2 FYNNEI. The CDR3 is 12 residues long. To note about this clonotype: No antigen is known for it.

MiXCR, applied by TCRdb to the 5' RACE reads, yields one record per CDR3 protein. The table shows 500,000 to 650,000 distinct CDR3 sequences, with more than 20% occurring only once. This sample also belongs to another study, concerning yellow fever vaccine responses in identical twins.

The chain is built from TRBV2 and TRBJ2-1; no clear D gene. The sequencing sample was made of CD4+ T cells sorted from blood. The receptor comes from a young woman in good health. CDR3 residues: CASSAIYNEQFF. CDR3 nucleotides: TGTGCCAGCAGTGCTATATACAATGAGCAGTTCTTC.